The TCR beta chain under discussion was sequenced for a study of a mutant IDH1 vaccine in newly diagnosed glioma. Looking at the study overall: Males made up approximately 60% and females roughly 40% of treated patients, whose mean age was around 40 years. Patients had received radiotherapy, temozolomide, or both previously, most receiving both.

Libraries were prepared by immunoSEQ multiplex PCR; TCRdb keeps only in-frame clonotypes and omits some of them. The top ten hold roughly 6.2% of the sample, which has 41,000 or so clones, about 78% seen once. A note on this clone: Its specificity is not known.

CDR1 is SQVTM and CDR2 is ANQGSEA in the germline V gene. The CDR3 is 14 amino acids. V was clipped by 4 bases and J by 5 bases; unmatched bases: 8. Time point here: week 23, last vaccination. Topical imiquimod accompanied each vaccine dose, which consisted of 300 ug of mutant IDH1 20-mer peptide. The sequences come from PBMCs, collected from a glioma patient whose treatment included an IDH1 peptide vaccine. The chain links TRBV29-1 to TRBJ1-2; 9 bases agree with TRBD1. This TCR was recovered from a middle-aged woman with glioma. Some clones in this sample may be carry-over from other donors' samples. The CDR3 DNA follows: TGCAGCGTTGTGCTTCTACAGGGGGCGTATGGCTACACCTTC. Amino acid sequence: CSVVLLQGAYGYTF.